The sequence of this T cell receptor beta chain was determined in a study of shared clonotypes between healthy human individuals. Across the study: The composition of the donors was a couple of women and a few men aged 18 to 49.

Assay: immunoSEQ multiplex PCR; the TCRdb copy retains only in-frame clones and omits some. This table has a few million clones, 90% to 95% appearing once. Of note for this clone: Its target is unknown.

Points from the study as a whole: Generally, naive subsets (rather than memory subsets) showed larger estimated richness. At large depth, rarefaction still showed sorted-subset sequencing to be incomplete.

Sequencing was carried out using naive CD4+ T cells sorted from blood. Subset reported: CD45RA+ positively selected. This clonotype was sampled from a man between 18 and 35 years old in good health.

The CDR3: CASRDTSSGNTIYF. In DNA, the CDR3 is TGCGCCAGCCGGGACACCTCTTCTGGAAACACCATATATTTT. The chain recombines TRBV5-1 with TRBJ1-3; D perhaps matches TRBD1 (6 bases). V was cut by 7 bases and J by 1 base, with 12 bases left in between. The CDR3 has 14 residues. The germline V gene encodes CDR1 SGHRS and CDR2 YFSETQ.